The T cell receptor beta chain under discussion was sequenced for a study of T cell changes during pregnancy in multiple sclerosis. Method: immunoSEQ multiplex PCR; TCRdb's copy keeps in-frame clones and lacks some. Of around 62,000 clones in the sample, around 93% were seen once. This receptor was identified in a female donor with multiple sclerosis, enrolled in a pregnancy study. The specimen was CD4+ T cells from peripheral blood mononuclear cells, collected in the first trimester of pregnancy.

The CDR3 region has the DNA TGTGCCTGTGGTCCGATTCGAGGGGGTAACACTGAAGCTTTCTTT. Its translation is CACGPIRGGNTEAFF. The chain couples TRBV30 to TRBJ1-1; D might be TRBD1 (6 bases). V lost 6 bases to trimming and J lost 2 bases, with 19 bases between them. Per the germline V gene, CDR1 is GTSNPN and CDR2 is SVGIG (reference sequence). This CDR3 contains 15 residues.